This entry lists 29 T cell receptor beta chains sequenced from one sample in a study of blood T cell repertoires in COVID-19. Only in-frame clones appear in the TCRdb table, and some are missing; sequencing was by immunoSEQ multiplex PCR. This table holds a few hundred thousand clones, 70% to 90% found once. What was sequenced was PBMCs or T cells enriched from blood (not recorded which). These receptor sequences come from a woman aged 40-49 years with acute COVID-19.

V usage is TRBV7-8 and J usage is TRBJ1-5, with a tentative D call TRBD1 (6 bases). Germline lookup yields CDR1 SGHVS and CDR2 FQNEAQ. The germline V and J ends were trimmed by 5 bases and 0 bases, with 14 bases remaining between them. The length of the CDR3 is 16 residues. CDR3: CASSPNGGLSNQPQHF. In nucleotides, the CDR3 is TGTGCCAGCAGCCCAAACGGGGGGCTTAGCAATCAGCCCCAGCATTTT.

The V gene is TRBV20-1, the J gene TRBJ2-7; perhaps TRBD1 as D (6 bases). Per germline, CDR1 DFQATT and CDR2 SNEGSKA (reference sequence). Trimming took 5 bases from V and 9 from J, leaving 14 bases between them. This CDR3 contains 11 residues. The CDR3 nucleotides read TGCAGTGCTTTAACAGGGTTCGGGCAGTACTTC. This sequence encodes CSALTGFGQYF.

This chain links TRBV27 with TRBJ2-7; possible D gene TRBD2, 5 bases. This CDR3 contains 13 residues. Germline V gene lookup returns CDR1 MNHEY and CDR2 SMNVEV (reference sequence). Trimming stripped 3 bases from V and 3 bases from J, with 9 bases between. CDR3 in DNA: TGTGCCAGCAGTTTTCTCGGGGACTACGAGCAGTACTTC. Its translation: CASSFLGDYEQYF.

The chain has TRBV28 and TRBJ1-1, with a weak D call TRBD1 (5 bases). Germline assignment: CDR1 MDHEN and CDR2 SYDVKM. There are 19 residues in the CDR3. The ends were cut back, 7 bases at V and 0 bases at J, with 27 bases in the middle. DNA for the CDR3: TGTGCCAGCATCCTATGGGGTGCGTCAGGGTCTGGGATGAACACTGAAGCTTTCTTT. Protein sequence: CASILWGASGSGMNTEAFF. Supplemented by reference TRBV28 and TRBJ1-1, the full variable domain reads DVKVTQSSRYLVKRTGEKVFLECVQDMDHENMFWYRQDPGLGLRLIYFSYDVKMKEKGDIPEGYSVSREKKERFSLILESASTNQTSMYLCASILWGASGSGMNTEAFFGQGTRLTVV.

This clone is a singleton in its sample. The chain couples TRBV3-1 (or the pseudogene TRBV3-2) to TRBJ1-3, with 9 bases matching TRBD1. V shed 3 bases, J shed 4 bases, and the junction held 4 bases outside the gene matches. This CDR3 is 15 amino acids long. Per germline, CDR1 LGHDT and CDR2 YNNKEL (reference sequence). The CDR3 DNA is TGTGCCAGCAGCCAGACCGGGACAGGGGGAAACACCATATATTTT. It translates to CASSQTGTGGNTIYF.

CDR3 region: CASSTLSRVPYEQYF. The CDR3 nucleotides read TGTGCCAGCAGTACATTATCGCGGGTGCCCTACGAGCAGTACTTC. V gene TRBV6-6 combines with J gene TRBJ2-7; D might be TRBD2 (5 bases). Germline lookup yields CDR1 MNHNY and CDR2 SVGAGI (reference sequence). This CDR3 spans 15 amino acids. Trimming left V 5 bases short and J 2 bases short, with 16 bases between.

The chain carries TRBV28 and TRBJ2-1; D is undetermined. The CDR3 is 10 residues long. Germline loops: CDR1 MDHEN, CDR2 SYDVKM. Trimming pared 7 bases from V and 12 bases from J, leaving 10 bases between. The CDR3 sequence is CASTHIRQFF. CDR3 sequence (DNA): TGTGCCAGCACCCACATACGGCAGTTCTTC.

The rearrangement links TRBV19 to TRBJ1-2; 9 positions agree with TRBD1. From germline, CDR1 is LNHDA and CDR2 SQIVND (reference sequence). The CDR3 length is 14 residues. With 7 bases clipped from V and 6 bases from J, the junction kept 9 bases outside the gene matches. The CDR3 DNA sequence: TGTGCCAGTATGAGAGCCGGGACAGGGCATGGCTACACCTTC. Protein: CASMRAGTGHGYTF.

The chain couples TRBV27 to TRBJ1-5; 7 bases are a match to TRBD1. The CDR3 sequence is 14 residues long. Germline-derived CDR1 and CDR2 are MNHEY and SMNVEV (reference sequence). J lost 6 bases, V lost 2 bases, and 4 bases had no gene match. The CDR3 bases are TGTGCCAGCAGTTTACGACAGGGCACTCAGCCCCAGCATTTT. It codes for CASSLRQGTQPQHF.

The V and J genes are TRBV19 and TRBJ2-4; 13 nucleotides agree with TRBD2. The J segment lost 6 bases and the V segment lost 1 base, leaving 6 bases of the junction unmatched. Germline CDR1 LNHDA, CDR2 SQIVND (reference sequence). CDR3 length: 17 residues. The CDR3 spells CASSIGGLAGRGNIQYF. For the CDR3, the DNA is TGTGCCAGTAGTATAGGGGGACTAGCGGGGAGGGGAAACATTCAGTACTTC.

The chain joins TRBV19 to TRBJ2-1, with 8 bases aligning to TRBD2. With V trimmed by 4 bases and J by 4 bases, 3 bases remained unmatched. The germline CDR1 and CDR2 sequences are LNHDA and SQIVND (reference sequence). The CDR3 covers 14 residues. CDR3 loop: CASSSGLAYNEQFF. CDR3 bases: TGTGCCAGTAGTAGCGGACTAGCTTACAATGAGCAGTTCTTC.

This rearrangement joins TRBV5-6 to TRBJ1-2; D uncertain. Per the germline V gene, CDR1 is SGHDT and CDR2 is YYEEEE. The V end lost 0 bases, the J end lost 6 bases, and 18 bases lay between the germline ends. This CDR3 has 16 residues. The CDR3: CASSLARDLGGHGYTF. The CDR3 DNA sequence: TGTGCCAGCAGCTTGGCCAGAGACCTCGGAGGCCATGGCTACACCTTC.

V is TRBV4-1 and J is TRBJ2-3, with 14 bases that match TRBD2. The V segment lost 0 bases and the J segment 7 bases; nucleotides outside the gene matches: 9. Germline values: CDR1 MGHRA, CDR2 YSYEKL. The CDR3 is 18 residues long. This CDR3 reads CASSQDEGLAGAGNTQYF. DNA for the CDR3: TGCGCCAGCAGCCAAGATGAGGGACTAGCGGGAGCGGGGAATACGCAGTATTTT.

The chain combines TRBV5-1 with TRBJ1-1, with a possible D match to TRBD1 (5 bases). The germline CDR1 and CDR2 sequences are SGHRS and YFSETQ. Trimming shortened V by 6 bases and J by 1 base, and 19 bases separated the two germline ends. CDR3 size: 16 residues. CDR3 nucleotides: TGCGCCAGCAACTCCCAACCTGGACATAAGAACACTGAAGCTTTCTTT. This sequence encodes CASNSQPGHKNTEAFF. The variable domain in full, with the rest retrieved from reference TRBV5-1 and TRBJ1-1, is KAGVTQTPRYLIKTRGQQVTLSCSPISGHRSVSWYQQTPGQGLQFLFEYFSETQRNKGNFPGRFSGRQFSNSRSEMNVSTLELGDSALYLCASNSQPGHKNTEAFFGQGTRLTVV.

This chain uses TRBV28 with TRBJ2-2; possible D gene TRBD2, 6 bases. The CDR3 contains 14 residues. Germline CDR1 is MDHEN and CDR2 is SYDVKM. With 3 bases removed from V and 4 bases from J, the gap between germline ends came to 9 bases. CDR3 in DNA: TGTGCCAGCAGTTTCGGAGCGGGCACCGGGGAGCTGTTTTTT. It codes for CASSFGAGTGELFF.

This chain links TRBV28 with TRBJ1-2, with TRBD1 identical over 7 bases. Germline V gene lookup returns CDR1 MDHEN and CDR2 SYDVKM. This CDR3 comprises 14 residues. V lost 10 bases to trimming and J lost 8 bases; unmatched junction nucleotides: 16. DNA for the CDR3: TGTGCCACGAAAGAGAGGGGGCGACTAGGCGGCTACACCTTC. This gives the protein CATKERGRLGGYTF.

This sequence joins TRBV28 and TRBJ2-7; D is ambiguous. Germline CDR1 MDHEN, CDR2 SYDVKM. With 6 bases removed from V and 0 bases from J, the gap between germline ends came to 6 bases. The CDR3 spans 12 residues. The CDR3 here is CASRASSYEQYF. Here the CDR3 DNA reads TGTGCCAGCAGGGCAAGCTCCTACGAGCAGTACTTC.

This chain joins TRBV6-1 and TRBJ1-5, with 11 bases lining up with TRBD1. This CDR3 is built from 16 residues. Trimming cost V 3 bases and J 6 bases; bases outside gene matches: 7. Germline V lookup: CDR1 MNHNS, CDR2 SASEGT. The CDR3: CASSDSRTGGTQPQHF. DNA for the CDR3: TGTGCCAGCAGTGATTCTCGGACAGGGGGCACTCAGCCCCAGCATTTT.

CDR3 amino acids: CASSESTSVYNEQFF. CDR3 nucleotides: TGTGCCAGCAGTGAGTCGACTAGTGTATACAATGAGCAGTTCTTC. The rearrangement links TRBV2 to TRBJ2-1; a possible D gene is TRBD2 (6 bases). The CDR3 is 15 residues long. The germline CDR1 and CDR2 sequences are SNHLY and FYNNEI. V was clipped by 3 bases and J by 4 bases, with 13 bases between them.

The rearrangement links TRBV9 to TRBJ2-1; 9 bases map to TRBD2. The CDR3 runs 14 residues. J was trimmed by 5 bases and V by 3 bases; bases with no gene match: 3. Germline CDR1 and CDR2: SGDLS and YYNGEE. CDR3 loop: CASSEVAGDNEQFF. DNA for the CDR3: TGTGCCAGCAGCGAAGTAGCGGGAGACAATGAGCAGTTCTTC.

The table lists this clone with a few counts. Additional DNA sequences in this sample encode the identical CDR3. V and J are TRBV2 and TRBJ1-1; maybe TRBD1 (6 bases). The CDR3 is 13 amino acids. With 4 bases removed from V and 0 bases from J, the gap between germline ends came to 6 bases. CDR1 is SNHLY, CDR2 FYNNEI, per germline. The CDR3 DNA is TGTGCCAGCAGTGGACAGGTGAACACTGAAGCTTTCTTT. Its protein product is CASSGQVNTEAFF.

The chain couples TRBV19 to TRBJ1-2; 9 bases match TRBD1. V was clipped by 6 bases and J by 7 bases; unmatched bases: 3. The CDR3 spans 12 residues. Germline V gives CDR1 LNHDA, CDR2 SQIVND (reference sequence). The DNA of the CDR3 is TGTGCCAGTAGGACAGGGGGGACTGGCTACACCTTC. Protein: CASRTGGTGYTF.

The chain is built from TRBV6-5 and TRBJ2-3; D is undetermined. The CDR3 covers 15 residues. CDR1 MNHEY and CDR2 SVGAGI come from the germline V gene. Trimming took 5 bases from V and 0 from J, leaving 12 bases between them. CDR3: CASSPSVTSTDTQYF. DNA for the CDR3: TGTGCCAGCAGTCCTAGTGTGACTAGCACAGATACGCAGTATTTT.

The chain uses TRBV13 and TRBJ2-7, with D perhaps matching TRBD1 (5 bases). The germline CDR1 and CDR2 sequences are PRHDT and FYEKMQ (reference sequence). V lost 0 bases to trimming and J lost 3 bases, with 9 bases between them. The CDR3 totals 14 residues. The CDR3 loop reads CASSLGWGNYEQYF. As DNA, the CDR3 is TGTGCCAGCAGCTTAGGCTGGGGCAACTACGAGCAGTACTTC. Full variable domain (remainder filled in from reference TRBV13 and TRBJ2-7): AAGVIQSPRHLIKEKRETATLKCYPIPRHDTVYWYQQGPGQDPQFLISFYEKMQSDKGSIPDRFSAQQFSDYHSELNMSSLELGDSALYFCASSLGWGNYEQYFGPGTRLTVT.

This chain joins TRBV28 and TRBJ1-2, with 8 positions matching TRBD1. Trimming at V came to 5 bases and at J to 2 bases, leaving 7 bases not matched to a gene. This CDR3 spans 15 amino acids. CDR1 MDHEN and CDR2 SYDVKM come from the germline V gene. CDR3 protein: CASSRSGTGNYGYTF. The CDR3 DNA reads TGTGCCAGCAGTCGATCCGGGACAGGAAACTATGGCTACACCTTC.

This chain connects TRBV18 to TRBJ2-7; TRBD1 matches at 8 bases. CDR1 and CDR2 from the germline V gene are KGHSH and LQKENI. This CDR3 region has 14 residues. Trimming took 3 bases from V and 2 from J; bases not matched to a gene: 3. CDR3 sequence: CASSPETGAYEQYF. CDR3 bases: TGTGCCAGCTCACCGGAGACAGGGGCCTACGAGCAGTACTTC. Complete variable domain (other parts from reference TRBV18 and TRBJ2-7): NAGVMQNPRHLVRRRGQEARLRCSPMKGHSHVYWYRQLPEEGLKFMVYLQKENIIDESGMPKERFSAEFPKEGPSILRIQQVVRGDSAAYFCASSPETGAYEQYFGPGTRLTVT.

The chain is built from TRBV11-1 and TRBJ1-1, with TRBD1 matching 7 bases. This CDR3 region has 14 residues. The junction had 4 bases not matched to a gene; V was cut back by 5 bases and J by 1 base. The germline gives CDR1 SGHAT, CDR2 FQDESV (reference sequence). The CDR3 nucleotides are TGTGCCAGCAGCCGGGGACAGTCGAACACTGAAGCTTTCTTT. Translation: CASSRGQSNTEAFF.

The chain has TRBV11-2 and TRBJ1-2, with D tentatively TRBD1 (5 bases). Trimming took off 6 bases at V and 4 bases at J, with 15 bases between the two ends. This CDR3 contains 14 residues. Germline CDR1 SGHAT, CDR2 FQNNGV. CDR3 nucleotide sequence: TGTGCCAGCAGGGTAGCGGGGCGGACCTATGGCTACACCTTC. Translation gives CASRVAGRTYGYTF. Together with reference TRBV11-2 and TRBJ1-2, the CDR3 gives the full variable domain: EAGVAQSPRYKIIEKRQSVAFWCNPISGHATLYWYQQILGQGPKLLIQFQNNGVVDDSQLPKDRFSAERLKGVDSTLKIQPAKLEDSAVYLCASRVAGRTYGYTFGSGTRLTVV.

This sequence joins TRBV19 and TRBJ2-1, with 14 bases fitting TRBD2. CDR3 length equals 16 residues. Per germline, CDR1 LNHDA and CDR2 SQIVND (reference sequence). Unmatched junction bases numbered 7, after V lost 5 bases and J lost 7 bases. The CDR3 DNA sequence: TGTGCCAGTAGTCTGACTAGCGGGAGGGCCCCTAATGAGCAGTTCTTC. It yields the protein CASSLTSGRAPNEQFF.